These 18 T cell receptor beta chains came from one sample sequenced in a study of neurological immune-mediated disorders. TCRdb analysed the 5' RACE reads with MiXCR anew, one entry per CDR3 protein. The sample contains tens of thousands of distinct CDR3 sequences, roughly 14% of which appear only once. Sequencing was carried out using PBMCs. These receptors were collected from a woman between 45 and 60 years old with HTLV-1-associated myelopathy (HAM/TSP).

This clonotype was detected many times. The V and J genes are TRBV5-1 and TRBJ1-6; possible D gene TRBD1, 5 bases. Germline V lookup: CDR1 SGHRS, CDR2 YFSETQ. The V gene lost 0 bases and the J gene lost 8 bases, with 9 bases spanning the gap. This CDR3 is built from 14 residues. CDR3 DNA sequence: TGCGCCAGCAGCTTGGAGGAAGGGGATTCACCCCTCCACTTT. This codes for CASSLEEGDSPLHF.

This clonotype was observed at least ten times. V usage is TRBV5-1 and J usage is TRBJ1-2; 12 nucleotides match TRBD1. The CDR3 is made up of 16 amino acids. Germline CDR1 SGHRS, CDR2 YFSETQ. V lost 3 bases to trimming and J lost 5 bases; unmatched junction nucleotides: 8. The CDR3 DNA is TGCGCCAGCAGCTCGTCCCGGGACAGGGGGCGATATGGCTACACCTTC. Amino acid sequence: CASSSSRDRGRYGYTF.

This clonotype was found many times. This sequence joins TRBV6-2 or TRBV6-3 and TRBJ2-1; 7 bases map to TRBD2. Trimming at V came to 8 bases and at J to 1 base, leaving 2 bases not matched to a gene. CDR3 length equals 13 residues. The germline V gene has CDR1 MNHEY and CDR2 SVGEGT. The DNA of the CDR3 is TGTGCCAGCCGGCGGGGGTCCTACAATGAGCAGTTCTTC. Its protein is CASRRGSYNEQFF.

Turning to this clonotype: A much bigger clone sits one base away, suggesting this may be a read error. The V and J genes are TRBV21-1 and TRBJ2-3; TRBD1 is the table's D call and was not checked against the DNA. TRBV21-1 is a documented pseudogene. The CDR3 has 14 amino acids. Here the CDR3 reads CANNPLAGGDTQYF. CDR3 DNA: TGTGCCAACAACCCCCTGGCGGGGGGAGATACGCAGTATTTT.

The table lists this clonotype with many counts. The rearrangement uses TRBV12-3 or TRBV12-4 and TRBJ2-3; D is tentatively TRBD1 or TRBD2 (6 bases each). The CDR3 is 12 residues long. Trimming left V 6 bases short and J 11 bases short, with 15 bases between. The CDR3: CASSSTRGRQYF. CDR3 in DNA: TGTGCCAGCAGCTCTACTCGGGGGCGGCAGTATTTT.

This clonotype was detected ten times or more. Here the CDR3 reads CSARPMRAGGWGDSPLHF. The CDR3 coding sequence is TGCAGTGCTAGACCGATGAGGGCAGGGGGCTGGGGTGATTCACCCCTCCACTTT. The chain combines TRBV20-1 with TRBJ1-6; TRBD1 matches at 8 bases. The J segment lost 8 bases and the V segment lost 2 bases, leaving 17 bases of the junction unmatched. The CDR3 covers 18 residues. The germline V gene has CDR1 DFQATT and CDR2 SNEGSKA (reference sequence).

Details on this clonotype: A much larger clone is a single base away; this may be a read error. The chain combines TRBV7-2 with TRBJ1-1, with D possibly being TRBD1 (5 bases). Germline V gene data show CDR1 as SGHTA and CDR2 as FQGNSA. The CDR3 extends over 14 amino acids. The CDR3 DNA reads as TGTGCCAGCAGCTTAGCGCCAGGGAGCACTGAAGGTTTCTTT. Translation gives CASSLAPGSTEGFF.

This clonotype was counted only a few times. This may arise from a read error, as a much more abundant clone is one base away. The chain recombines TRBV20-1 with TRBJ2-4, with 8 bases identical to TRBD1. Trimming took 7 bases from V and 6 from J; bases not matched to a gene: 14. Germline V gene sequence: CDR1 DFQATT, CDR2 SNEGSKA (reference sequence). The CDR3 is 15 residues long. CDR3 region: CSVEPGQDNSNIQYF. The CDR3 DNA follows: TGCAGTGTGGAACCGGGACAGGACAACTCAAACATTCAGTACTTC.

Ten or more counts support this clonotype. This chain connects TRBV5-1 to TRBJ1-1, with D tentatively TRBD1 (5 bases). Germline lookup yields CDR1 SGHRS and CDR2 YFSETQ. Deletions cut 0 bases from V and 4 bases from J, with 10 bases between. This CDR3 comprises 14 residues. The CDR3 sequence is CASSLGSQGTEAFF. The CDR3 region has the DNA TGCGCCAGCAGCTTGGGTTCCCAGGGCACTGAAGCTTTCTTT.

This clonotype has ten or more counts. The CDR3: CASRGGPRDEQYF. In DNA, the CDR3 is TGTGCCAGCAGAGGTGGGCCCAGAGACGAGCAGTACTTC. The genes are TRBV2 and TRBJ2-7; no clear D gene. This CDR3 contains 13 residues. V was trimmed by 6 bases and J by 5 bases, leaving 14 bases between them. Germline V CDR1 and CDR2: SNHLY, FYNNEI.

Comment on this clonotype: A much larger clone differs by one base, so this may be a read error. The DNA of the CDR3 is TGTGCCAGCACCCTGGGCTCCTACAACTATTACGAGCAGTACTTC. Encoded protein: CASTLGSYNYYEQYF. The chain is built from TRBV28 and TRBJ2-7; D is uncertain. CDR3 length: 15 residues. Germline values: CDR1 MDHEN, CDR2 SYDVKM. The V end lost 7 bases, the J end lost 4 bases, and 20 bases lay between the germline ends.

At least ten counts were recorded for this clonotype. The chain uses TRBV10-3 and TRBJ1-4; D might be TRBD1 (5 bases). V was trimmed by 9 bases and J by 12 bases, leaving 17 bases between them. CDR1 and CDR2 from the germline V gene are ENHRY and SYGVKD. CDR3 size: 12 residues. The CDR3, as DNA: TGTGCCATGAGGGGCATGGGTCCCGAACTGTTTTTT. Protein: CAMRGMGPELFF.

This clonotype was seen at least ten times. In DNA, the CDR3 is TGTGCCAGCAGCCGCTTGAGCTCTGGGGCCAACGTCCTGACTTTC. As protein: CASSRLSSGANVLTF. V gene TRBV7-9 combines with J gene TRBJ2-6; D is unresolved. From germline, CDR1 is SEHNR and CDR2 FQNEAQ (reference sequence). Trimming removed 5 bases at V and 0 bases at J, with 8 bases between. The CDR3 consists of 15 residues.

This clonotype was seen at least ten times. With a much larger clone just one base away, this may be a read error. J is TRBJ1-6 and V is TRBV12-3 or TRBV12-4; 8 bases fit TRBD1. This CDR3 contains 16 residues. The CDR3 loop is CVSSPHPGQGFSPLHF. The DNA of the CDR3 is TGTGTCAGCAGTCCCCACCCAGGACAGGGCTTTTCACCCCTCCACTTT.

There are many counts of this clonotype. This chain connects TRBV9 to TRBJ1-1; a weak D match, TRBD1 (5 bases). Between the trimmed V and J ends, which lost 4 bases and 4 bases, there was a span of 14 bases. CDR3 size: 14 residues. Germline CDR1 reads SGDLS; CDR2 reads YYNGEE. The CDR3 DNA reads as TGTGCCAGCAGCTCCCAGCCCGGGGGCACTGAAGCTTTCTTT. It specifies CASSSQPGGTEAFF.

The chain links TRBV12-3 or TRBV12-4 to TRBJ1-5; tentative D call: TRBD1 (5 bases). Trimming took off 4 bases at V and 7 bases at J, with 11 bases between the two ends. This CDR3 is built from 13 residues. The CDR3 nucleotides are TGTGCCAGCAGTTCGGGGCTACGCCAGCCCCAGCATTTT. Its protein is CASSSGLRQPQHF.

This clonotype was recorded a few times. The V and J genes are TRBV30 and TRBJ2-3; D gene ambiguous. The CDR3 extends over 11 amino acids. Trimming removed 3 bases from V and 6 bases from J, with 7 bases in between. From germline, CDR1 is GTSNPN and CDR2 SVGIG (reference sequence). The CDR3 loop reads CAWRLGDTQYF. The CDR3 bases are TGTGCCTGGAGACTGGGTGATACGCAGTATTTT.

This clonotype was picked up many times. The J gene is TRBJ1-2, the V gene TRBV12-3 or TRBV12-4; tentative D call: TRBD1 (6 bases). This CDR3 region has 14 residues. V gave up 6 bases and J gave up 7 bases, with 18 bases separating them. DNA for the CDR3: TGTGCCAGCAGCCCCAGGAGGGGGAGCGGTGGCTACACCTTC. It translates to CASSPRRGSGGYTF.